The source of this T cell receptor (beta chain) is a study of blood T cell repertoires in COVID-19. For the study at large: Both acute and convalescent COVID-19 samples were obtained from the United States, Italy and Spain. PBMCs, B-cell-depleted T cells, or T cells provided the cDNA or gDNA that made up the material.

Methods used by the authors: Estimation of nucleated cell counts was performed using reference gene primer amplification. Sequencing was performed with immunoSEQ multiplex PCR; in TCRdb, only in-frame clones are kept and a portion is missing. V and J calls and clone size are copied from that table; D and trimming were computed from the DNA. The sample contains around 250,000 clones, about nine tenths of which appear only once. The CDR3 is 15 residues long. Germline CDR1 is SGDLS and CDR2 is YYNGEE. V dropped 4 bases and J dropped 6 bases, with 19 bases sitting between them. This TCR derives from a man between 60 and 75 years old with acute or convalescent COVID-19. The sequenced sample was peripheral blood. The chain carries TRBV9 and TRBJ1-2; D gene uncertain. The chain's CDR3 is CASSPVQVGGDGYTF. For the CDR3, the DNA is TGTGCCAGCAGCCCCGTGCAGGTCGGCGGGGATGGCTACACCTTC.